This paragraph covers one T cell receptor (beta chain) sequence. The data were obtained in a study of PD-L1 blockade in urothelial cancer. Study details: Bladder-origin urothelial cancer in males described about 90% of the 29 patients. Of prior chemotherapy regimens, patients had received between 0 and 3. At 3 weeks after treatment start (second dose) and again at 6 weeks, blood was analyzed.

Sequencing was performed with immunoSEQ multiplex PCR; in TCRdb, only in-frame clones are kept and a portion is missing. Found here are 44,000 or so clones, more than 75% of them singletons; the top ten hold about 3.2%. The germline V gene encodes CDR1 LNHDA and CDR2 SQIVND (reference sequence). This CDR3 contains 15 residues. Trimming pared 5 bases from V and 9 bases from J, leaving 23 bases between. The chain is built from TRBV19 and TRBJ2-7, with no clear D. The input for sequencing was PBMCs, taken around atezolizumab (anti-PD-L1) treatment. This TCR came from a man aged 70 or older with urothelial cancer. The chain's CDR3 is CASSPHTAVPNGQYF. The CDR3, as DNA: TGTGCCAGTAGTCCTCACACAGCCGTCCCCAATGGGCAGTACTTC.